In its sample, the clone carrying this T cell receptor (beta chain) was seen many times. Its matching antigen is unknown. This sample was included in a study of T cell repertoires in cytomegalovirus infection. Study in general: Recently identified HLA-C-restricted and well-studied HLA-B-restricted CMV epitopes were used. It can be stated that public TCR beta signatures indicated CMV infection as well as a matching HLA type.

MiXCR, run by TCRdb on the reads, gives a single entry per CDR3 protein. The sample gives 86,000 or so distinct CDR3 sequences, roughly a quarter of which show up once; 50% is in the top ten. Study-wide points: Cumulative public TCR beta family frequency identified CMV carriers with the relevant HLA. The ex vivo response was dominated by HLA-C-restricted CMV-specific TCR beta clonotypes.

Germline V gene data show CDR1 as SEHNR and CDR2 as FQNEAQ (reference sequence). With 2 bases removed from V and 0 bases from J, the gap between germline ends came to 10 bases. The CDR3 length is 16 residues. The source was CD8+ T cells from cultured PBMCs, collected from culture after CMV antigen stimulation. The sequence derives from a human donor in good health (CMV status not recorded). Some clones in this sample may be carry-over from other donors' samples. V gene TRBV7-9 combines with J gene TRBJ2-2; D possibly uses TRBD1 or TRBD2 (5 bases each). The CDR3 is CASSLPGTANTGELFF. The DNA of the CDR3 is TGTGCCAGCAGCTTACCAGGGACCGCGAACACCGGGGAGCTGTTTTTT.